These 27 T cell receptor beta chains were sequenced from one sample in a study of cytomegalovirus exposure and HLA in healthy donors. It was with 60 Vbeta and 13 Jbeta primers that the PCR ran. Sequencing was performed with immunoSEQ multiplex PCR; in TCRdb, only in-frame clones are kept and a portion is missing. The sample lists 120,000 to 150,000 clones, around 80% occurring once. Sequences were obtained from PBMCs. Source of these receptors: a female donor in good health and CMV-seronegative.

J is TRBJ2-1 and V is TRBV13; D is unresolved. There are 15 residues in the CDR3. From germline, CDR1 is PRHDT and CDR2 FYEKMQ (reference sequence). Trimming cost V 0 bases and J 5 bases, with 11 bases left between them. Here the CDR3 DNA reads TGTGCCAGCAGCTTAGGCCTAGGCCTGCACAATGAGCAGTTCTTC. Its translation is CASSLGLGLHNEQFF.

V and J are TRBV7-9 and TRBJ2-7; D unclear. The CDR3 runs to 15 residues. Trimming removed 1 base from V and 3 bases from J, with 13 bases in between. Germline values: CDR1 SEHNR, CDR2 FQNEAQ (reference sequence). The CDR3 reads CASSLESVSSYEQYF. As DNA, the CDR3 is TGTGCCAGCAGCTTAGAGAGCGTCAGCAGCTACGAGCAGTACTTC.

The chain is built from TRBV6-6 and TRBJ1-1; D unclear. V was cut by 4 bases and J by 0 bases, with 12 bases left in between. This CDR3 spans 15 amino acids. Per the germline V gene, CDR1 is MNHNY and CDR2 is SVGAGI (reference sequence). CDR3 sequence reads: CASSSSYEMNTEAFF. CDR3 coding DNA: TGTGCCAGCAGTTCTTCCTACGAAATGAACACTGAAGCTTTCTTT.

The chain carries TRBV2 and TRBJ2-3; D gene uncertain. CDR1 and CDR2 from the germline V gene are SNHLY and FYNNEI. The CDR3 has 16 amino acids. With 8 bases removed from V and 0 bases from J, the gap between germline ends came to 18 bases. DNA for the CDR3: TGTGCCAGCGCAGTGACGACTCCTCCTAGCACAGATACGCAGTATTTT. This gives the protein CASAVTTPPSTDTQYF.

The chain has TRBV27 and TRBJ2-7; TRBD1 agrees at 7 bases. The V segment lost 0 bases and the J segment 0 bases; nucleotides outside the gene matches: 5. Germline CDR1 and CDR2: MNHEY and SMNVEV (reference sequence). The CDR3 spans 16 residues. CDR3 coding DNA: TGTGCCAGCAGTTTATCCTCCGGGACAGTCTCCTACGAGCAGTACTTC. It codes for CASSLSSGTVSYEQYF.

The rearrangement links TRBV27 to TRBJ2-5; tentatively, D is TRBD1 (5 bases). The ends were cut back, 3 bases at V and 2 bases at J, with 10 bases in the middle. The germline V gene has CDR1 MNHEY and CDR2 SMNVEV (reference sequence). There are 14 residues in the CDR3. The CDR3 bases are TGTGCCAGCAGTTTGGGGCACAATCAAGAGACCCAGTACTTC. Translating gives CASSLGHNQETQYF.

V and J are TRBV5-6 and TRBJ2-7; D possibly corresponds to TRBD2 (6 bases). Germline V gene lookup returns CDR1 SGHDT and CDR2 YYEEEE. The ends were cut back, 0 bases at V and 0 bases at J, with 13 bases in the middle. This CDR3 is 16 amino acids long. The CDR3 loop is CASSLVTASDSYEQYF. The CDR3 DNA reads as TGTGCCAGCAGCTTGGTTACCGCTAGCGACTCCTACGAGCAGTACTTC.

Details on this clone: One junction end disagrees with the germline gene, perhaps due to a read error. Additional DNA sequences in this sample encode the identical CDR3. The CDR3 loop is CASSSLVVEAFF. In DNA, the CDR3 is TGTGCGAGCAGCTCCTTGGTAGTTGAAGCTTTCTTT. This chain connects TRBV7-9 to TRBJ1-1; D not certain. The germline gives CDR1 SEHNR, CDR2 FQNEAQ (reference sequence). The length of the CDR3 is 12 residues.

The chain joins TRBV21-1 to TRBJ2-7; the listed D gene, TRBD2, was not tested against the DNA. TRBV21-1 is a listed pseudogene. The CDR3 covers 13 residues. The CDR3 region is CASSKDGEYEQYF. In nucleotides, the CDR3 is TGTGCCAGCAGCAAAGATGGGGAGTACGAGCAGTACTTC.

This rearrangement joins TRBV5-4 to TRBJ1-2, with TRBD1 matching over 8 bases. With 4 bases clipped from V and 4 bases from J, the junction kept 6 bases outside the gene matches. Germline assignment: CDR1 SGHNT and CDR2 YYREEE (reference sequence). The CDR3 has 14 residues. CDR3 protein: CASSLGQGLYGYTF. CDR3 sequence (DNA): TGTGCCAGCAGCCTCGGACAGGGCCTCTATGGCTACACCTTC.

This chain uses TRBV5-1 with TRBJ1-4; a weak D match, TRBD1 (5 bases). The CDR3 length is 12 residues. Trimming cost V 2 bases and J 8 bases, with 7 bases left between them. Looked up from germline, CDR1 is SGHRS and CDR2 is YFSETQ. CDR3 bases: TGCGCCAGCAGCTTCCGGGGGGAAAAACTGTTTTTT. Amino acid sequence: CASSFRGEKLFF. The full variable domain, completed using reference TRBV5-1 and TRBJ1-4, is KAGVTQTPRYLIKTRGQQVTLSCSPISGHRSVSWYQQTPGQGLQFLFEYFSETQRNKGNFPGRFSGRQFSNSRSEMNVSTLELGDSALYLCASSFRGEKLFFGSGTQLSVL.

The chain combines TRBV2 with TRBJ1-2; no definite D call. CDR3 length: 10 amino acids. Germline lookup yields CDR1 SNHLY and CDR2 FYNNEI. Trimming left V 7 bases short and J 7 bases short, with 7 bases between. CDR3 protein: CASKEGGYTF. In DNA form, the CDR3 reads TGTGCCAGCAAAGAGGGTGGCTACACCTTC.

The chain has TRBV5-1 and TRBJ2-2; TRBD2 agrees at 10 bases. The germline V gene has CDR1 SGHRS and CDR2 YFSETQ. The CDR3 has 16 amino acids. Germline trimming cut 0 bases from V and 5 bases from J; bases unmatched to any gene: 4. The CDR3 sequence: CASSLDPAGGTGELFF. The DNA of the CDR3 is TGCGCCAGCAGCTTGGATCCAGCGGGAGGGACCGGGGAGCTGTTTTTT.

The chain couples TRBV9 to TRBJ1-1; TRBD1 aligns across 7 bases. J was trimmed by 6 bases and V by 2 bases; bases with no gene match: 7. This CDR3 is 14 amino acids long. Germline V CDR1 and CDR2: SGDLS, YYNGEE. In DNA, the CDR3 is TGTGCCAGCAGCGTCGGACAGGCGGTGGCTGAAGCTTTCTTT. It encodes CASSVGQAVAEAFF. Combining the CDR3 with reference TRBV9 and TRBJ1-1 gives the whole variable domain DSGVTQTPKHLITATGQRVTLRCSPRSGDLSVYWYQQSLDQGLQFLIQYYNGEERAKGNILERFSAQQFPDLHSELNLSSLELGDSALYFCASSVGQAVAEAFFGQGTRLTVV.

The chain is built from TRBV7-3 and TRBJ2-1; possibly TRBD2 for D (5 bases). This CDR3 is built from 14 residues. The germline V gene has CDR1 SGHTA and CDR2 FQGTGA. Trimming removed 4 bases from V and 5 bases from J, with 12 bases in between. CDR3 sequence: CASSSTSWDNEQFF. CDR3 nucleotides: TGTGCCAGCAGCTCTACTAGTTGGGACAATGAGCAGTTCTTC.

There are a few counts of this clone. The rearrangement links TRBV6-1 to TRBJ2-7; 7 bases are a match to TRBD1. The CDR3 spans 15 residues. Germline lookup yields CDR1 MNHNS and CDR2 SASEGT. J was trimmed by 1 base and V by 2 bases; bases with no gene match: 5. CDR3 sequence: CASSEYGTASYEQYF. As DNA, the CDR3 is TGTGCCAGCAGTGAATATGGGACAGCATCCTACGAGCAGTACTTC.

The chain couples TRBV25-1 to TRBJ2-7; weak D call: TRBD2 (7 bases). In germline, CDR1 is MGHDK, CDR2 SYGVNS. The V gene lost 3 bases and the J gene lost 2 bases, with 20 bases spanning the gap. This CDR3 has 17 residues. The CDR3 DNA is TGTGCCAGCAGTGATGGGGGGGCGGCCATTGATACCTACGAGCAGTACTTC. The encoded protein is CASSDGGAAIDTYEQYF.

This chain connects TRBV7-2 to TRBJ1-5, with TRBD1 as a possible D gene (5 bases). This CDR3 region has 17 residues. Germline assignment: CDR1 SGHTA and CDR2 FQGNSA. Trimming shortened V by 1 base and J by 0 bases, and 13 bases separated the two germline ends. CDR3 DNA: TGTGCCAGCAGCTTAGTCCAGGGTGCTTATAGCAATCAGCCCCAGCATTTT. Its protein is CASSLVQGAYSNQPQHF.

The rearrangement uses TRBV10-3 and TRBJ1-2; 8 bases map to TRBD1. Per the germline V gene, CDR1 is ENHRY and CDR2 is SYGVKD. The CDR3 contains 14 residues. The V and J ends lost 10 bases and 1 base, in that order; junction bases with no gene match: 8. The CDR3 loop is CATRQGSDNYGYTF. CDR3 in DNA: TGTGCCACCAGACAGGGGTCCGATAACTATGGCTACACCTTC.

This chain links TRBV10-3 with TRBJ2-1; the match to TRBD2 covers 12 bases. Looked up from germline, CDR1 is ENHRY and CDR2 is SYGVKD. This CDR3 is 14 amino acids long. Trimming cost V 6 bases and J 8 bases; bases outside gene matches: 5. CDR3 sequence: CAIRTSGRHDEQFF. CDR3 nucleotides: TGTGCCATCAGAACTAGCGGGAGGCATGATGAGCAGTTCTTC.

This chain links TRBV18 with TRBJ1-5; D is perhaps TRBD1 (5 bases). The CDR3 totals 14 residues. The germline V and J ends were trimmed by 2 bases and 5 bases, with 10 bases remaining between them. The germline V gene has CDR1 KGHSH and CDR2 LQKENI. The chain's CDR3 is CASSPGAGDQPQHF. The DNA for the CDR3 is TGTGCCAGCTCACCAGGGGCTGGGGATCAGCCCCAGCATTTT.

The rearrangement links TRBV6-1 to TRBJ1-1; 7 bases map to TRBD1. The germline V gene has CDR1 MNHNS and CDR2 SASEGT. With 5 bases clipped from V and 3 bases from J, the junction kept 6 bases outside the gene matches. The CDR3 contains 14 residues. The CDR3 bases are TGTGCCAGCAGTCGACAGGGTGTGGACACTGAAGCTTTCTTT. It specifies CASSRQGVDTEAFF.

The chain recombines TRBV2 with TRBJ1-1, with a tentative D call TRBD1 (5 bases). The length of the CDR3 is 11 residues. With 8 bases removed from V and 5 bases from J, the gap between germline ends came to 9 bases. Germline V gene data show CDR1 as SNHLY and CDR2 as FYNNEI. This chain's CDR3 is CASRRETEAFF. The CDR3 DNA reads TGTGCCAGCCGCAGGGAAACTGAAGCTTTCTTT.

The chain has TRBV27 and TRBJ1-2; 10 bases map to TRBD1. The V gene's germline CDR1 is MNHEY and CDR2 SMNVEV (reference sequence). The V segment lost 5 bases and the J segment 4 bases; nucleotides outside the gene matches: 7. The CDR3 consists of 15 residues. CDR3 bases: TGTGCCAGCAGTCCCGGACAGGGGGTTAGCTATGGCTACACCTTC. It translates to CASSPGQGVSYGYTF.

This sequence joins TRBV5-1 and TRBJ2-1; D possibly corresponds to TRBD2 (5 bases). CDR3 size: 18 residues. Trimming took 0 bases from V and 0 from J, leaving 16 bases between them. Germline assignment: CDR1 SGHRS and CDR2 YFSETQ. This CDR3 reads CASSLDLVAGGSYNEQFF. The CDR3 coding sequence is TGCGCCAGCAGCTTGGACCTAGTGGCGGGTGGCTCCTACAATGAGCAGTTCTTC.

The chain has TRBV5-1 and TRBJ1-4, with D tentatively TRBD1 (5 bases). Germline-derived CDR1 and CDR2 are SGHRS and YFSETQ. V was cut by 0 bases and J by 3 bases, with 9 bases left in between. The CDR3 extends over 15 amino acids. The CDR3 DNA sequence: TGCGCCAGCAGCTTGGGCACAGGACCTAATGAAAAACTGTTTTTT. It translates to CASSLGTGPNEKLFF.

CDR3 coding DNA: TGTGCCAGCTCGACTAGCGGCCAGTGGAATGAGCAGTTCTTC. Encoded protein: CASSTSGQWNEQFF. The chain recombines TRBV6-5 with TRBJ2-1, with 9 bases matching TRBD2. The germline V gene encodes CDR1 MNHEY and CDR2 SVGAGI. V dropped 8 bases and J dropped 7; count of bases not matched to a gene: 9. The CDR3 loop spans 14 amino acids.